The source of this T cell receptor beta chain is a study of shared clonotypes between healthy human individuals. The overall study: Contributing individuals were a couple of females and three males aged 18 to 49. Study-wide results and limits: Relative to clonotypes present in all four donors, those not shared had lower generation probabilities.

A remark on this clone: The target antigen is unknown.

It was at deep level that the assay was run. Measured with immunoSEQ multiplex PCR; TCRdb has only the in-frame clones, and not every one. Of about 2.3 million clones in the sample, about nine tenths are singletons; the top ten hold 0.3% to 0.4%. Trimming at V came to 6 bases and at J to 2 bases, leaving 2 bases not matched to a gene. Per the germline V gene, CDR1 is MNHEY and CDR2 is SMNVEV (reference sequence). The CDR3 length is 15 residues. The CD4+ fraction was divided into a CD45RA+ naive subset and a CD45RA-negative memory subset. Sequencing was performed on naive CD4+ T cells from PBMCs. Subset indicated: CD45RA+ positively selected. This clonotype originated in a man aged 18 to 29 in good health. Some clones in this sample may be carry-over from other donors' samples. This chain links TRBV27 with TRBJ1-5, with TRBD1 identical over 12 bases. CDR3 residues: CASRGQGARNQPQHF. In DNA form, the CDR3 reads TGTGCCAGCAGGGGACAGGGGGCCCGCAATCAGCCCCAGCATTTT.